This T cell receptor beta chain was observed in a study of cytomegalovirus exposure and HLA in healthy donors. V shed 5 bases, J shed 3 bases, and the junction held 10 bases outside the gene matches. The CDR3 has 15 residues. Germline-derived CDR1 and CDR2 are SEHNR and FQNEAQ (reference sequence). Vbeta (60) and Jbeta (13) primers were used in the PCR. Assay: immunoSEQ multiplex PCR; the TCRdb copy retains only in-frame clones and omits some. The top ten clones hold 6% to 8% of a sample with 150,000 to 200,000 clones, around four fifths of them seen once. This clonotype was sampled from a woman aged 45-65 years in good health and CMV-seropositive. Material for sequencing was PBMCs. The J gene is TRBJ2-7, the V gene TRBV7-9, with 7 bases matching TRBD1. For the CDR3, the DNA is TGTGCCAGCAGCACCGTGACAGGGAAGAGCTACGAGCAGTACTTC. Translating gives CASSTVTGKSYEQYF.